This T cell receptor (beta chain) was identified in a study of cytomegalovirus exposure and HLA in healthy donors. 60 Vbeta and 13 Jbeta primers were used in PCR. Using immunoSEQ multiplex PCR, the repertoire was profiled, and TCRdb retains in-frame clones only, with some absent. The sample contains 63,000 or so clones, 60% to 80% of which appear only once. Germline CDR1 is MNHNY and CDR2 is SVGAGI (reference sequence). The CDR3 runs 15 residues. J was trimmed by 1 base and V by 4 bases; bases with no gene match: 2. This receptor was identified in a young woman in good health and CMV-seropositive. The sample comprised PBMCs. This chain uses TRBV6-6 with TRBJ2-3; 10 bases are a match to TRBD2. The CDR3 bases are TGTGCCAGCAGTTTGCTAGCGGGGGGCACAGATACGCAGTATTTT. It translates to CASSLLAGGTDTQYF.